A selection of T cell receptor beta chains follows, all from one sample in a study of T cell changes during pregnancy in multiple sclerosis. Profiled with immunoSEQ multiplex PCR; TCRdb holds only in-frame clones, not every one. The repertoire holds about 100,000 clones, 90% to 95% seen once, with around 0.96% in the top ten. Source: peripheral blood, taken before pregnancy. The receptors originated from a female donor with multiple sclerosis, enrolled in a pregnancy study. Both conserved end residues are part of each CDR3. A D gene is named only where the DNA matches it firmly. Part of the rows lack a size; the others show once, few, many or a class for expanded clones.

CDR3nt: TGTGCCAGCAGCTACCCCCCTGGACAGGTTGCGCAGTTCTTC; CDR3aa: CASSYPPGQVAQFF; d_gene: TRBD1; abundance: NA; j_gene: TRBJ2-1; v_gene: TRBV7-9
CDR3nt: TGTGCCAGCCGCGGGGGAGGGACAGGGGGTCTAGCTAACTATGGCTACACCTTC; CDR3aa: CASRGGGTGGLANYGYTF; d_gene: TRBD1; abundance: NA; j_gene: TRBJ1-2; v_gene: TRBV19
CDR3nt: TGTGCCAGCACGACAGATCTGAACACTGAAGCTTTCTTT; CDR3aa: CASTTDLNTEAFF; d_gene: NA; abundance: NA; j_gene: TRBJ1-1; v_gene: TRBV5-5
CDR3nt: TGTGCCAGCAGTATCGGCGGGAGGGGGGCAGATACGCAGTATTTT; CDR3aa: CASSIGGRGADTQYF; d_gene: TRBD2; abundance: NA; j_gene: TRBJ2-3; v_gene: TRBV9
CDR3nt: TGTGCCAGTAGTTTCGGGGGAGATTCCTACGAGCAGTACTTC; CDR3aa: CASSFGGDSYEQYF; d_gene: NA; abundance: NA; j_gene: TRBJ2-7; v_gene: TRBV19
CDR3nt: TGTGCCAGTAGTACCTTCATAGTTACTAACTATGGCTACACCTTC; CDR3aa: CASSTFIVTNYGYTF; d_gene: NA; abundance: NA; j_gene: TRBJ1-2; v_gene: TRBV19
CDR3nt: TGTGCCAGCAGTTTGTTTTCCCCGGGACAGGGCTTTCATGGCTACACCTTC; CDR3aa: CASSLFSPGQGFHGYTF; d_gene: TRBD1; abundance: NA; j_gene: TRBJ1-2; v_gene: TRBV28
CDR3nt: TGTGCCAGTAGTAGCGCCGACTTCATACTAGCCAAAAACATTCAGTACTTC; CDR3aa: CASSSADFILAKNIQYF; d_gene: NA; abundance: NA; j_gene: TRBJ2-4; v_gene: TRBV19
CDR3nt: TGTGCCAGCAGTGATGGTGGACATCCTTCTGAAAAACTGTTTTTT; CDR3aa: CASSDGGHPSEKLFF; d_gene: NA; abundance: NA; j_gene: TRBJ1-4; v_gene: TRBV2
CDR3nt: TGTGCCAGCGCGGGGTACACCGGGGAGCTGTTTTTT; CDR3aa: CASAGYTGELFF; d_gene: NA; abundance: once; j_gene: TRBJ2-2; v_gene: TRBV2
CDR3nt: TGTGCCAGCAGTTTACCCAGACAGGGGATAAGCAATCAGCCCCAGCATTTT; CDR3aa: CASSLPRQGISNQPQHF; d_gene: TRBD1; abundance: once; j_gene: TRBJ1-5; v_gene: TRBV28
CDR3nt: TGTGCCAGCAGCTTAGGACTAGCGGGAGGGACCGGGGAGCTGTTTTTT; CDR3aa: CASSLGLAGGTGELFF; d_gene: TRBD2; abundance: NA; j_gene: TRBJ2-2; v_gene: TRBV7-6
CDR3nt: TGTGCCAGCAGTACGAGGGCAGCTACAACTAATGAAAAACTGTTTTTT; CDR3aa: CASSTRAATTNEKLFF; d_gene: NA; abundance: NA; j_gene: TRBJ1-4; v_gene: TRBV2
CDR3nt: TGCAGCGTTTCCATGAGCCGAGAGACCCAGTACTTC; CDR3aa: CSVSMSRETQYF; d_gene: NA; abundance: NA; j_gene: TRBJ2-5; v_gene: TRBV29-1
CDR3nt: TGCGCCAGCCCCCCCCGGGGCTACACCTTC; CDR3aa: CASPPRGYTF; d_gene: NA; abundance: NA; j_gene: TRBJ1-2; v_gene: TRBV23-1
CDR3nt: TGTGCCTCCAGCGATCAGGGCCACAATGAGCAGTTCTTC; CDR3aa: CASSDQGHNEQFF; d_gene: NA; abundance: NA; j_gene: TRBJ2-1; v_gene: TRBV2
CDR3nt: TGTGCCAGCAGTTTAGTAGGGGAGGTCCCTACCTACGAGCAGTACTTC; CDR3aa: CASSLVGEVPTYEQYF; d_gene: NA; abundance: NA; j_gene: TRBJ2-7; v_gene: TRBV27
CDR3nt: TGTGCCAGCAGCCAAGGAGGGATGAACACTGAAGCTTTCTTT; CDR3aa: CASSQGGMNTEAFF; d_gene: NA; abundance: NA; j_gene: TRBJ1-1; v_gene: TRBV14
CDR3nt: TGTGCCACCGCGCAAGGACAGTTTAATGAAAAACTGTTTTTT; CDR3aa: CATAQGQFNEKLFF; d_gene: NA; abundance: NA; j_gene: TRBJ1-4; v_gene: TRBV15
CDR3nt: TGCGCCAGCGGGGACAGGGGCTACGAGCAGTACTTC; CDR3aa: CASGDRGYEQYF; d_gene: TRBD1; abundance: NA; j_gene: TRBJ2-7; v_gene: TRBV10-1
CDR3nt: TGCGCCAGCAGTGAGCCGGGACTCAATGAGCAGTTCTTC; CDR3aa: CASSEPGLNEQFF; d_gene: NA; abundance: NA; j_gene: TRBJ2-1; v_gene: TRBV10-2
CDR3nt: TGCGCCAGCAGCCCCACGGGGGAAGAGACCCAGTACTTC; CDR3aa: CASSPTGEETQYF; d_gene: NA; abundance: NA; j_gene: TRBJ2-5; v_gene: TRBV5-1
CDR3nt: TGTGCCAGCAGCCGGACTAGCGGGACCCTGTACAATGAGCAGTTCTTC; CDR3aa: CASSRTSGTLYNEQFF; d_gene: TRBD2; abundance: NA; j_gene: TRBJ2-1; v_gene: TRBV5-4
CDR3nt: TGTGCCAGTAGTTGGGAGGGTGCTAGCACAGATACGCAGTATTTT; CDR3aa: CASSWEGASTDTQYF; d_gene: TRBD2; abundance: NA; j_gene: TRBJ2-3; v_gene: TRBV19
CDR3nt: TGTGCCAGCAGCTTCTCCGGGACAGGTCTCATGAACACTGAAGCTTTCTTT; CDR3aa: CASSFSGTGLMNTEAFF; d_gene: TRBD1; abundance: NA; j_gene: TRBJ1-1; v_gene: TRBV5-4
CDR3nt: TGTGCCAGCAGCGCGCCGGGACAGGGGCCTGGAGAGACCCAGTACTTC; CDR3aa: CASSAPGQGPGETQYF; d_gene: TRBD1; abundance: NA; j_gene: TRBJ2-5; v_gene: TRBV5-4
CDR3nt: TGTGCCAGCAGCTTAATAGCTAACTATGGCTACACCTTC; CDR3aa: CASSLIANYGYTF; d_gene: NA; abundance: NA; j_gene: TRBJ1-2; v_gene: TRBV2
CDR3nt: TGTGCCAGCACCTCCCGGGGGGGGGCAGATACGCAGTATTTT; CDR3aa: CASTSRGGADTQYF; d_gene: TRBD2; abundance: NA; j_gene: TRBJ2-3; v_gene: TRBV2
CDR3nt: TGTGCCAGCAGCTTATGGATAGGTCGGGCCTACGAGCAGTACTTC; CDR3aa: CASSLWIGRAYEQYF; d_gene: NA; abundance: NA; j_gene: TRBJ2-7; v_gene: TRBV7-9
CDR3nt: TGTGCCAGCAGCTTGGATTCAGGAGGTGGCTCCTACGAGCAGTACTTC; CDR3aa: CASSLDSGGGSYEQYF; d_gene: NA; abundance: NA; j_gene: TRBJ2-7; v_gene: TRBV7-2
CDR3nt: TGTGCCAGCCGGGGGACAGATACGCAGTATTTT; CDR3aa: CASRGTDTQYF; d_gene: NA; abundance: NA; j_gene: TRBJ2-3; v_gene: TRBV7-9
CDR3nt: TGTGCCAGCAGTGCTGTCAGGGGTTATGGATACGAGCAGTACTTC; CDR3aa: CASSAVRGYGYEQYF; d_gene: NA; abundance: NA; j_gene: TRBJ2-7; v_gene: TRBV27
CDR3nt: TGTGCCAGCAGCCCCCGTGCCCTCAACACCCGGGAGCTGTTTTTT; CDR3aa: CASSPRALNTRELFF; d_gene: NA; abundance: NA; j_gene: TRBJ2-2; v_gene: TRBV7-6
CDR3nt: TGTGCCAGCAGCTTAGACCGGCGGCTTTATGGCTACACCTTC; CDR3aa: CASSLDRRLYGYTF; d_gene: NA; abundance: NA; j_gene: TRBJ1-2; v_gene: TRBV11-2
CDR3nt: TGTGCCAGCCCTATCGGGGGGCAAACCTACGAGCAGTACTTC; CDR3aa: CASPIGGQTYEQYF; d_gene: NA; abundance: NA; j_gene: TRBJ2-7; v_gene: TRBV19
CDR3nt: TGTGCCAGTAGTATGAAGGGGGACACTGAAGCTTTCTTT; CDR3aa: CASSMKGDTEAFF; d_gene: NA; abundance: few; j_gene: TRBJ1-1; v_gene: TRBV19
CDR3nt: TGCGCCAGCAGCCAGCGAACGGGGGATGGCTACACCTTC; CDR3aa: CASSQRTGDGYTF; d_gene: NA; abundance: NA; j_gene: TRBJ1-2; v_gene: TRBV4-3